One and the same sample provided the 24 T cell receptor beta chains below, sequenced in a study of cytotoxic CD8 clonotypes in ibrutinib-treated CLL. Generated by immunoSEQ multiplex PCR, the TCRdb table keeps only in-frame clones and is missing some. The sample comprises 97,000 or so clones, approximately 82% of which are singletons, and less than 35% rests with the top ten. This specimen consisted of PBMCs, obtained after 12 months of ibrutinib treatment. These receptor sequences come from a human donor with chronic lymphocytic leukemia.

This chain uses TRBV30 with TRBJ2-1; 7 bases fit TRBD2. CDR1 is GTSNPN, CDR2 SVGIG, per germline (reference sequence). V gave up 7 bases and J gave up 11 bases; unmatched junction bases: 8. The length of the CDR3 is 11 residues. The CDR3 region is CAYVSGTKQFF. The CDR3 DNA reads as TGTGCCTACGTATCCGGGACTAAGCAGTTCTTC.

This clone was seen more than once but under ten times. The gene calls are TRBV2 and TRBJ2-7; D is possibly TRBD2 (7 bases). V was pared by 6 bases and J by 2 bases, with 14 bases between. Germline-derived CDR1 and CDR2 are SNHLY and FYNNEI. The CDR3 contains 14 residues. CDR3 residues: CASRRGGPPYEQYF. The DNA for the CDR3 is TGTGCCAGCAGGAGGGGGGGGCCCCCCTACGAGCAGTACTTC.

The rearrangement links TRBV5-4 to TRBJ1-2; D is perhaps TRBD1 (6 bases). Trimming cost V 4 bases and J 8 bases, with 24 bases left between them. The germline gives CDR1 SGHNT, CDR2 YYREEE (reference sequence). The CDR3 covers 16 residues. The CDR3 DNA reads TGTGCCAGCAGCCTCGCTATGGGCAGAGGGGGAGAAGGCTACACCTTC. This gives the protein CASSLAMGRGGEGYTF.

V gene TRBV30 combines with J gene TRBJ1-2; TRBD1 is a possible D gene (6 bases). Germline V gene sequence: CDR1 GTSNPN, CDR2 SVGIG (reference sequence). The germline V and J ends were trimmed by 8 bases and 6 bases, with 13 bases remaining between them. This CDR3 comprises 11 residues. The DNA of the CDR3 is TGTGCCCGGATGGGGGGCGATGGCTACACCTTC. Translated: CARMGGDGYTF.

V usage is TRBV15 and J usage is TRBJ1-3; D is undetermined. CDR3 size: 12 residues. The V and J ends lost 3 bases and 2 bases respectively, with 2 bases between them. The germline CDR1 and CDR2 sequences are LNHNV and YYDKDF (reference sequence). In DNA, the CDR3 is TGTGCCACCAGCAGCACTGGAAACACCATATATTTT. Translating it yields CATSSTGNTIYF.

This clone has a count of ten or more. V usage is TRBV4-1 and J usage is TRBJ2-2; D is undetermined. The V gene lost 5 bases and the J gene lost 4 bases, with 17 bases spanning the gap. The CDR3 length is 16 residues. Per germline, CDR1 MGHRA and CDR2 YSYEKL. CDR3 sequence (DNA): TGCGCCAGCAGCTGGATGCTTTGGCCCCGCACCGGGGAGCTGTTTTTT. Its protein product is CASSWMLWPRTGELFF.

The V gene is TRBV5-1, the J gene TRBJ1-1; D unresolved. Germline V CDR1 and CDR2: SGHRS, YFSETQ. Deletions cut 2 bases from V and 4 bases from J, with 9 bases between. The CDR3 length is 13 residues. The DNA for the CDR3 is TGCGCCAGCAGCTTAGAGGTGAGCACTGAAGCTTTCTTT. Encoded protein: CASSLEVSTEAFF.

V usage is TRBV7-9 and J usage is TRBJ2-3; D is uncertain. The germline CDR1 and CDR2 sequences are SEHNR and FQNEAQ (reference sequence). The CDR3 runs to 15 residues. The V end was cut by 1 base, the J end by 1 base, with 9 bases between. CDR3 bases: TGTGCCAGCAGCTTAGGATTGACGCGCACAGATACGCAGTATTTT. It translates to CASSLGLTRTDTQYF.

This clone was observed a single time. The V and J genes are TRBV25-1 and TRBJ1-1, with a possible D match to TRBD1 (5 bases). Germline CDR1 and CDR2: MGHDK and SYGVNS. The length of the CDR3 is 16 residues. The V gene lost 6 bases and the J gene lost 6 bases, with 23 bases spanning the gap. The CDR3 loop is CASRESLSGGYAEAFF. In DNA form, the CDR3 reads TGTGCCAGCAGAGAGTCCTTAAGTGGGGGGTACGCTGAAGCTTTCTTT.

This chain connects TRBV7-2 to TRBJ2-1; TRBD1 or TRBD2 may be the D gene (5 bases each). V dropped 0 bases and J dropped 9 bases, with 15 bases sitting between them. This CDR3 is built from 15 residues. The V gene's germline CDR1 is SGHTA and CDR2 FQGNSA. CDR3 nucleotides: TGTGCCAGCAGCTTAGCGGCAGGGACGCTAACTGAGCAGTTCTTC. Encoded protein: CASSLAAGTLTEQFF.

The V gene is TRBV10-3, the J gene TRBJ1-4; no reliable D call. The germline V gene encodes CDR1 ENHRY and CDR2 SYGVKD. Trimming cost V 4 bases and J 0 bases, with 15 bases left between them. There are 17 residues in the CDR3. CDR3 protein: CAISGNTTVATNEKLFF. The CDR3 DNA reads TGTGCCATCAGTGGAAACACTACCGTTGCAACTAATGAAAAACTGTTTTTT.

This chain uses TRBV7-8 with TRBJ2-5, with 8 positions matching TRBD2. With 1 base clipped from V and 4 bases from J, the junction kept 5 bases outside the gene matches. Germline V gene data show CDR1 as SGHVS and CDR2 as FQNEAQ. The length of the CDR3 is 15 residues. CDR3 coding DNA: TGTGCCAGCAGCTTAGAGGGACTAGATGGAGAGACCCAGTACTTC. The encoded protein is CASSLEGLDGETQYF.

The chain recombines TRBV27 with TRBJ2-2, with D hard to call. CDR3 length: 13 residues. Germline assignment: CDR1 MNHEY and CDR2 SMNVEV (reference sequence). V was clipped by 6 bases and J by 6 bases, with 11 bases between them. The CDR3 sequence: CASSLTRSGELFF. For the CDR3, the DNA is TGTGCCAGCAGCCTTACTCGGTCCGGGGAGCTGTTTTTT.

The sample holds one count of this clone. The chain uses TRBV6-5 and TRBJ2-5; D is unclear. Trimming shortened V by 5 bases and J by 2 bases, and 9 bases separated the two germline ends. The CDR3 extends over 13 amino acids. CDR1 and CDR2 from the germline V gene are MNHEY and SVGAGI. The CDR3, as DNA: TGTGCCAGCAGTCGCCGAATACAAGAGACCCAGTACTTC. This translates into CASSRRIQETQYF.

V and J are TRBV5-8 and TRBJ1-6; TRBD1 matches at 7 bases. CDR1 and CDR2 (germline): SGHTS, YDEGEE. This CDR3 is built from 15 residues. The J segment lost 8 bases and the V segment lost 4 bases, leaving 9 bases of the junction unmatched. CDR3 amino acids: CASSAEGANDSPLHF. The CDR3 DNA follows: TGTGCCAGCAGCGCAGAGGGGGCGAATGATTCACCCCTCCACTTT.

This clone has just a few counts. V is TRBV13 and J is TRBJ2-5; D not resolved. Looked up from germline, CDR1 is PRHDT and CDR2 is FYEKMQ (reference sequence). The germline V and J ends were trimmed by 2 bases and 5 bases, with 12 bases remaining between them. The CDR3 has 14 amino acids. CDR3 in DNA: TGTGCCAGCAGCTTACGGAAGGTTATCGAGACCCAGTACTTC. Translation: CASSLRKVIETQYF.

The genes are TRBV28 and TRBJ2-3, with D unclear. The V end was cut by 3 bases, the J end by 6 bases, with 1 base between. The CDR3 covers 10 residues. Looked up from germline, CDR1 is MDHEN and CDR2 is SYDVKM. This CDR3 is CASSFDTQYF. For the CDR3, the DNA is TGTGCCAGCAGTTTCGATACGCAGTATTTT.

This sequence joins TRBV10-3 and TRBJ2-2, with TRBD2 identical over 13 bases. This CDR3 has 18 residues. CDR1 and CDR2 (germline): ENHRY, SYGVKD. V lost 9 bases and J lost 1; bases outside the gene matches: 11. CDR3 nucleotide sequence: TGTGCCATGGCTTCGGGACTAGCGGGGATCCTGAACACCGGGGAGCTGTTTTTT. This encodes CAMASGLAGILNTGELFF.

This clone was seen more than once but under ten times. Other DNA sequences in the same sample also yield this CDR3. The chain carries TRBV5-1 and TRBJ1-6; 7 bases are a match to TRBD1. The ends lost 0 bases at V and 7 bases at J; junction bases unmatched: 1. The CDR3 has 14 residues. Germline CDR1 is SGHRS and CDR2 is YFSETQ. The CDR3 protein is CASSLGQGNSPLHF. The CDR3 coding sequence is TGCGCCAGCAGCTTGGGACAGGGCAATTCACCCCTCCACTTT.

The CDR3 region is CASSSGLAGASRNEQFF. The CDR3 nucleotides are TGTGCCAGCAGCTCAGGACTAGCGGGGGCCTCTAGGAATGAGCAGTTCTTC. The chain joins TRBV5-4 to TRBJ2-1; 13 bases line up with TRBD2. The CDR3 is 17 residues long. Germline loops: CDR1 SGHNT, CDR2 YYREEE (reference sequence). Losses at the gene ends were 3 bases for V and 7 bases for J; bases not matched to a gene: 10.

V is TRBV4-2 and J is TRBJ2-7, with TRBD1 matching 7 bases. CDR1 and CDR2 (germline): LGHNA, YNFKEQ. V dropped 5 bases and J dropped 7; count of bases not matched to a gene: 14. This CDR3 region has 15 residues. The CDR3 region is CASSLTGTALREQYF. CDR3 nucleotides: TGTGCCAGCAGCTTGACCGGGACAGCCCTGAGAGAGCAGTACTTC.

The chain recombines TRBV6-6 with TRBJ1-5; D is ambiguous. The CDR3 is made up of 12 amino acids. CDR1 is MNHNY and CDR2 is SVGAGI in the germline V gene (reference sequence). Deletions cut 10 bases from V and 1 base from J, with 8 bases between. Here the CDR3 DNA reads TGTGCCACCCTCGGGAGCAATCAGCCCCAGCATTTT. It encodes CATLGSNQPQHF.

This clone was detected only once. The V and J genes are TRBV5-5 and TRBJ2-7, with a tentative D call TRBD1 (5 bases). V was trimmed by 3 bases and J by 3 bases, leaving 10 bases between them. CDR1 and CDR2 (germline): SGHKS, YYEKEE (reference sequence). This CDR3 region has 13 residues. The CDR3 is CASSSQGYYEQYF. As DNA, the CDR3 is TGTGCCAGCAGCTCCCAGGGCTACTACGAGCAGTACTTC.

The chain links TRBV4-2 to TRBJ2-5; 8 nucleotides match TRBD1. Germline-derived CDR1 and CDR2 are LGHNA and YNFKEQ. The CDR3 contains 17 residues. J lost 4 bases, V lost 3 bases, and 13 bases had no gene match. The chain's CDR3 is CASSQINRGEDRETQYF. The CDR3 coding sequence is TGTGCCAGCAGCCAGATTAACAGGGGGGAGGATCGAGAGACCCAGTACTTC.